These 3 T cell receptor beta chains came from one sample sequenced in a study of control samples from healthy donors and cancer patients. The assay was immunoSEQ multiplex PCR, and TCRdb's table has in-frame clones only and misses some. The sample lists 120,000 or so clones; approximately 87% were seen once. Sequenced: blood. The receptors originated from a man between 60 and 75 years old in good health.

Regarding this clone: Other DNA sequences in this specimen translate into the identical CDR3. This rearrangement joins TRBV18 to TRBJ1-5; D perhaps matches TRBD1 (5 bases). There are 14 residues in the CDR3. The V gene's germline CDR1 is KGHSH and CDR2 LQKENI. V shed 2 bases and J shed 7 bases, with 12 bases lying between them. The CDR3 DNA is TGTGCCAGCTCACCAATCCGGGGCGGCCAGCCCCAGCATTTT. This translates into CASSPIRGGQPQHF.

The chain is built from TRBV11-1 and TRBJ2-1, with 8 nucleotides matching TRBD2. The CDR3 length is 15 residues. V was clipped by 5 bases and J by 4 bases; unmatched bases: 7. Looked up from germline, CDR1 is SGHAT and CDR2 is FQDESV (reference sequence). DNA for the CDR3: TGTGCCAGCAGCCCCGCGGGGGGCCGATACAATGAGCAGTTCTTC. This codes for CASSPAGGRYNEQFF. Filled out from reference TRBV11-1 and TRBJ2-1, the complete variable domain reads EAEVAQSPRYKITEKSQAVAFWCDPISGHATLYWYRQILGQGPELLVQFQDESVVDDSQLPKDRFSAERLKGVDSTLKIQPAELGDSAMYLCASSPAGGRYNEQFFGPGTRLTVL.

The rearrangement joins TRBV27 to TRBJ1-5; no clear D. Trimming removed 2 bases at V and 0 bases at J, with 8 bases between. This CDR3 comprises 15 residues. Per germline, CDR1 MNHEY and CDR2 SMNVEV (reference sequence). CDR3 nucleotide sequence: TGTGCCAGCAGTTTAACAAGCTATAGCAATCAGCCCCAGCATTTT. Its translation: CASSLTSYSNQPQHF.